Listed below are T cell receptor beta chains from one sample, sequenced in a study of cytomegalovirus exposure and HLA in healthy donors. Profiling relied on immunoSEQ multiplex PCR, and the TCRdb table lists in-frame clones only, not all of them. Of some 140,000 clones listed, around 63% were seen once; the top ten hold about 1.5%. What was sequenced was PBMCs. These TCRs come from a human donor in good health. The CDR3 runs from the conserved cysteine through the conserved F or W. D genes are given only for firm matches. Size is stated for part of the rows, as once, few or many counts, or as a class when the clone is expanded.

V: TRBV4-1; J: TRBJ2-5; size: -; D: TRBD1; DNA: TGCGCCAGCAGCTTCGGGACAGGGAAAGAGACCCAGTACTTC; CDR3: CASSFGTGKETQYF
V: TRBV27; J: TRBJ1-1; size: -; D: -; DNA: TGTGCCAGCAGTTTAGACCGGGTCCCCATGAACACTGAAGCTTTCTTT; CDR3: CASSLDRVPMNTEAFF
V: TRBV28; J: TRBJ2-5; size: few; D: -; DNA: TGTGCCAGCACCGAGGGGACAAGCTCAGGGGAGCAGTACTTC; CDR3: CASTEGTSSGEQYF
V: TRBV7-2; J: TRBJ2-5; size: -; D: -; DNA: TGTGCCAGCAGCTTAAGGTGGCGCGGGGAGACCCAGTACTTC; CDR3: CASSLRWRGETQYF
V: TRBV5-4; J: TRBJ2-1; size: -; D: TRBD1; DNA: TGTGCCAGCAGCACAGGAAATCGACAGGGACGGCGAGCCGAGGGGTTCTTC; CDR3: CASSTGNRQGRRAEGFF
V: TRBV29-1; J: TRBJ1-1; size: -; D: -; DNA: TGCAGCGTTGAACGGGGTTGGGGGAACACTGAAGCTTTCTTT; CDR3: CSVERGWGNTEAFF
V: TRBV11-3; J: TRBJ2-1; size: -; D: -; DNA: TGTGCCAGCAGCTTAGTCCCACTAGCAGGTGAGCAGTTCTTC; CDR3: CASSLVPLAGEQFF
V: TRBV29-1; J: TRBJ2-7; size: few; D: TRBD1; DNA: TGCAGCGTTGAAGGGACAGGGCGCTCCTACGAGCAGTACTTC; CDR3: CSVEGTGRSYEQYF
V: TRBV5-1; J: TRBJ1-4; size: -; D: TRBD1; DNA: TGCGCCAGCAGCCGGGACAGTAGCCCTAATGAAAAACTGTTTTTT; CDR3: CASSRDSSPNEKLFF
V: TRBV4-1; J: TRBJ2-5; size: -; D: -; DNA: TGCGCCAGCAGCCAAGCATTCCCCACTAGCTCCCAGAGGGAGACCCAGTACTTC; CDR3: CASSQAFPTSSQRETQYF
V: TRBV10-2; J: TRBJ2-7; size: -; D: TRBD2; DNA: TGCGCCAGCAGTGAGTCGACAGGGGGACTAGCGGGCACTAGAGCCGAGCAGTACTTC; CDR3: CASSESTGGLAGTRAEQYF
V: TRBV10-2; J: TRBJ2-7; size: once; D: TRBD1; DNA: TGCGCCAGCAGGGGGACAGGGAACGAGCAGTACTTC; CDR3: CASRGTGNEQYF
V: TRBV19; J: TRBJ1-2; size: -; D: -; DNA: TGTGCCAGTAGCCCGGTGGGCCAGCCCAACTATGGCTACACCTTC; CDR3: CASSPVGQPNYGYTF
V: TRBV6-6; J: TRBJ2-6; size: -; D: -; DNA: TGTGCCAGCATTGGCCCTGGGGCCAACGTCCTGACTTTC; CDR3: CASIGPGANVLTF
V: TRBV4-1; J: TRBJ2-1; size: once; D: -; DNA: TGCGCCAGCAGCCAAGATCCCCCAGCGTACTCCTACAATGAGCAGTTCTTC; CDR3: CASSQDPPAYSYNEQFF
V: TRBV18; J: TRBJ2-7; size: -; D: TRBD2; DNA: TGTGCCAGCTCACAAGCGGGAGGCTACGAGCAGTACTTC; CDR3: CASSQAGGYEQYF
V: TRBV7-3; J: TRBJ2-3; size: -; D: -; DNA: TGTGCCAGCAGCCCTGGACACAGCACAGATACGCAGTATTTT; CDR3: CASSPGHSTDTQYF
V: TRBV11-3; J: TRBJ1-2; size: -; D: TRBD1; DNA: TGTGCCAGCAGCACAGGGGGCTCTGGCTACACCTTC; CDR3: CASSTGGSGYTF
V: TRBV11-2; J: TRBJ1-4; size: -; D: -; DNA: TGTGCCAGCAGCTTCGAAGGGGTGGAAAAACTGTTTTTT; CDR3: CASSFEGVEKLFF
V: TRBV28; J: TRBJ1-1; size: -; D: -; DNA: TGTGCCAGCAGTTTAGGCGGGAGCACTGAAGCTTTCTTT; CDR3: CASSLGGSTEAFF
V: TRBV6-5; J: TRBJ2-1; size: -; D: -; DNA: TGTGCCAGCAGCTCCCGTAATGAGCAGTTCTTC; CDR3: CASSSRNEQFF
V: TRBV5-1; J: TRBJ2-7; size: -; D: TRBD1; DNA: TGCGCCAGCAGCCTGGGACAGGGGGCGGCAGGGAACTACGAGCAGTACTTC; CDR3: CASSLGQGAAGNYEQYF
V: TRBV18; J: TRBJ2-1; size: -; D: TRBD1; DNA: TGTGCCAGCTCACGGGACAGGGGAAATGAGCAGTTCTTC; CDR3: CASSRDRGNEQFF
V: TRBV10-3; J: TRBJ1-2; size: few; D: -; DNA: TGTGCCATCAGTGAGTCAGGAGCACGTGGAGTCGGTGGCTACACCTTC; CDR3: CAISESGARGVGGYTF
V: TRBV7-2; J: TRBJ2-2; size: -; D: -; DNA: TGTGCCAGCAGCTTAGAGTGGAGGGGGGAGCTGTTTTTT; CDR3: CASSLEWRGELFF
V: TRBV28; J: TRBJ2-7; size: -; D: -; DNA: TGTGCCAGCTTTCCCGCCCTACGGGGTTCCTACGAGCAGTACTTC; CDR3: CASFPALRGSYEQYF
V: TRBV5-6; J: TRBJ1-1; size: once; D: -; DNA: TGTGCCAGCAGCGGGGGGGTAGAAGCTTTCTTT; CDR3: CASSGGVEAFF
V: TRBV27; J: TRBJ2-6; size: -; D: TRBD1; DNA: TGTGCCACCAAGGGACAGGGGACTCCTGGGGCCAACGTCCTGACTTTC; CDR3: CATKGQGTPGANVLTF
V: TRBV5-6; J: TRBJ2-7; size: -; D: TRBD2; DNA: TGTGCCAGCAGCCCCCCCCGGGGAGGGCTCCACTTC; CDR3: CASSPPRGGLHF
V: TRBV11-2; J: TRBJ2-7; size: -; D: TRBD1; DNA: TGTGCCAGCAGCTCAGGGGGCGGTTACGAGCAGTACTTC; CDR3: CASSSGGGYEQYF
V: TRBV7-9; J: TRBJ1-5; size: -; D: -; DNA: TGTGCCAGCAGCTTAGTAAAGGGGGAGGGGGGACAGCCCCAGCATTTT; CDR3: CASSLVKGEGGQPQHF